The 30 T cell receptor beta chains listed next were all sequenced from one sample in a study of cytomegalovirus exposure and HLA in healthy donors. The PCR contained 60 Vbeta and 13 Jbeta primers. Assay used: immunoSEQ multiplex PCR; TCRdb lists only in-frame clones, some missing. The sample includes some 150,000 clones, nearly 80% of them seen just once. Sequencing was carried out using PBMCs. All receptors derive from a man aged 40-49 years in good health and CMV-seropositive.

The sample holds a few counts of this clone. This sequence joins TRBV28 and TRBJ1-2; 7 positions agree with TRBD1. The CDR3 totals 18 residues. With 5 bases clipped from V and 0 bases from J, the junction kept 15 bases outside the gene matches. Per the germline V gene, CDR1 is MDHEN and CDR2 is SYDVKM. This CDR3 reads CASSPHLGQTRANYGYTF. The CDR3 DNA reads TGTGCCAGCAGTCCCCACTTGGGACAGACCAGAGCTAACTATGGCTACACCTTC.

The rearrangement uses TRBV4-3 and TRBJ2-7; 12 nucleotides agree with TRBD2. The germline CDR1 and CDR2 sequences are LGHNA and YSLEER. The V segment lost 3 bases and the J segment 2 bases; nucleotides outside the gene matches: 14. This CDR3 is 19 amino acids long. The chain's CDR3 is CASSQFIPGLAGNPYEQYF. The CDR3, as DNA: TGCGCCAGCAGCCAGTTTATCCCGGGACTAGCGGGTAATCCCTACGAGCAGTACTTC.

J is TRBJ2-6 and V is TRBV7-6; 8 positions agree with TRBD2. V lost 5 bases, J lost 11 bases, and 8 bases stayed unmatched. The CDR3 is 14 residues long. Germline-derived CDR1 and CDR2 are SGHVS and FNYEAQ. The chain's CDR3 is CASSRGGGSDVLTF. For the CDR3, the DNA is TGTGCCAGCAGCCGGGGGGGCGGATCGGACGTCCTGACTTTC.

The rearrangement links TRBV11-3 to TRBJ2-5, with TRBD1 matching 8 bases. The J call is uncertain, as TRBJ2-7 better fits the DNA end. The CDR3 covers 15 residues. Germline loops: CDR1 SGHNT, CDR2 YENEEA. CDR3 in DNA: TGTGCCAGCAGGCCCGGGACAGGTTGGGGATACGAGCAGTACTTC. This translates into CASRPGTGWGYEQYF.

The chain carries TRBV5-5 and TRBJ2-3; TRBD1 matches 12 bases. The J segment lost 1 base and the V segment lost 5 bases, leaving 5 bases of the junction unmatched. Germline V CDR1 and CDR2: SGHKS, YYEKEE (reference sequence). The CDR3 consists of 16 residues. This CDR3 is CASRRDRGRGTDTQYF. CDR3 sequence (DNA): TGTGCCAGCAGGAGGGACAGGGGGCGCGGCACAGATACGCAGTATTTT.

The chain has TRBV9 and TRBJ2-7; D gene uncertain. The CDR3 loop spans 13 amino acids. Per the germline V gene, CDR1 is SGDLS and CDR2 is YYNGEE. Between the trimmed V and J ends, which lost 5 bases and 0 bases, there was a span of 9 bases. CDR3 loop: CASRSMSSYEQYF. The CDR3 region has the DNA TGTGCCAGCAGAAGTATGAGCTCCTACGAGCAGTACTTC.

The chain joins TRBV4-1 to TRBJ2-3, with 8 nucleotides matching TRBD1. Germline assignment: CDR1 MGHRA and CDR2 YSYEKL. V lost 4 bases to trimming and J lost 1 base; unmatched junction nucleotides: 7. The CDR3 spans 16 residues. The CDR3 coding sequence is TGCGCCAGCAGCCCTTCTAGGACAGGGCGCACAGATACGCAGTATTTT. Translating gives CASSPSRTGRTDTQYF.

This clone was observed a handful of times. V is TRBV28 and J is TRBJ1-2; D ambiguous. The CDR3 is made up of 12 amino acids. The germline V gene encodes CDR1 MDHEN and CDR2 SYDVKM. V was pared by 7 bases and J by 4 bases, with 10 bases between. CDR3 DNA sequence: TGTGCCAGCAAAAGGGAGCTCTATGGCTACACCTTC. Its translation is CASKRELYGYTF.

A few counts support this clone. The V and J genes are TRBV7-9 and TRBJ2-2; no firm D call. The V end was cut by 7 bases, the J end by 8 bases, with 14 bases between. The CDR3 is 13 residues long. In germline, CDR1 is SEHNR, CDR2 FQNEAQ (reference sequence). The CDR3 loop reads CASTSPPGGELFF. CDR3 nucleotides: TGTGCCAGCACCTCCCCCCCAGGTGGGGAGCTGTTTTTT.

This chain links TRBV18 with TRBJ2-5; tentative D call: TRBD2 (5 bases). V lost 5 bases and J 3 bases, leaving 7 bases between the germline ends. Germline CDR1 and CDR2: KGHSH and LQKENI. This CDR3 contains 12 residues. The CDR3 DNA follows: TGTGCCAGCTCAACCGGGGAAGAGACCCAGTACTTC. This gives the protein CASSTGEETQYF.

The CDR3 spells CASSRGLAGSYEQYF. The CDR3, as DNA: TGTGCCAGCAGCCGCGGACTAGCGGGATCCTACGAGCAGTACTTC. This chain uses TRBV4-2 with TRBJ2-7, with 12 bases identical to TRBD2. CDR1 is LGHNA, CDR2 YNFKEQ, per germline. The CDR3 consists of 15 residues. The trim removed 4 bases at V and 1 base at J, leaving 2 bases unmatched.

The chain is built from TRBV30 and TRBJ1-2; D unclear. Germline V gene lookup returns CDR1 GTSNPN and CDR2 SVGIG (reference sequence). V gave up 7 bases and J gave up 5 bases, with 14 bases separating them. This CDR3 contains 12 residues. The CDR3 sequence: CALKDFLYGYTF. For the CDR3, the DNA is TGTGCCTTGAAGGACTTCCTATATGGCTACACCTTC.

J is TRBJ1-1 and V is TRBV7-9; D unresolved. Germline CDR1 and CDR2: SEHNR and FQNEAQ (reference sequence). V dropped 1 base and J dropped 4 bases, with 10 bases sitting between them. The length of the CDR3 is 14 residues. The DNA of the CDR3 is TGTGCCAGCAGCTTAGTGAGGGCCGGCACTGAAGCTTTCTTT. It codes for CASSLVRAGTEAFF.

The chain employs TRBV6-5 and TRBJ1-3; a weak D match, TRBD1 (6 bases). Germline V gene lookup returns CDR1 MNHEY and CDR2 SVGAGI. Trimming cost V 4 bases and J 9 bases, with 10 bases left between them. This CDR3 spans 12 amino acids. The CDR3 DNA follows: TGTGCCAGCAGTTCCACAGGGAGCACCATATATTTT. This gives the protein CASSSTGSTIYF.

This clone was seen a few times. The chain couples TRBV11-1 to TRBJ2-1; 10 bases map to TRBD1. The ends lost 5 bases at V and 3 bases at J; junction bases unmatched: 16. Germline-derived CDR1 and CDR2 are SGHAT and FQDESV (reference sequence). This CDR3 has 19 amino acids. The DNA for the CDR3 is TGTGCCAGCAGCGACCCCCAAATGACAGGGGGCAGGGTCTACAATGAGCAGTTCTTC. Encoded protein: CASSDPQMTGGRVYNEQFF.

The chain employs TRBV4-2 and TRBJ2-7; possibly TRBD1 for D (5 bases). The CDR3 contains 16 residues. Trimming pared 0 bases from V and 1 base from J, leaving 13 bases between. Looked up from germline, CDR1 is LGHNA and CDR2 is YNFKEQ. CDR3 sequence reads: CASSQDPAGFSYEQYF. The CDR3 region has the DNA TGTGCCAGCAGCCAAGATCCCGCAGGGTTTTCCTACGAGCAGTACTTC.

This clone showed up just a few times. This chain uses TRBV9 with TRBJ1-6, with TRBD1 matching 7 bases. Trimming removed 0 bases from V and 7 bases from J; junction bases left unmatched: 4. Germline assignment: CDR1 SGDLS and CDR2 YYNGEE. This CDR3 is built from 15 residues. The CDR3 sequence: CASSVGEQGNSPLHF. The CDR3 DNA sequence: TGTGCCAGCAGCGTAGGGGAACAGGGGAATTCACCCCTCCACTTT.

The V and J genes are TRBV18 and TRBJ2-3; D ambiguous. The germline V gene encodes CDR1 KGHSH and CDR2 LQKENI. The CDR3 contains 15 residues. The V end lost 0 bases, the J end lost 0 bases, and 7 bases lay between the germline ends. The CDR3 nucleotides read TGTGCCAGCTCACCACCGATGCAGAGCACAGATACGCAGTATTTT. It specifies CASSPPMQSTDTQYF.

The chain uses TRBV7-9 and TRBJ2-1, with D unclear. CDR3 length: 14 residues. The V gene's germline CDR1 is SEHNR and CDR2 FQNEAQ (reference sequence). Trimming pared 3 bases from V and 8 bases from J, leaving 14 bases between. CDR3 protein: CASSFSSAEDEQFF. As DNA, the CDR3 is TGTGCCAGCAGCTTCAGCTCGGCTGAGGATGAGCAGTTCTTC.

The CDR3 nucleotides are TGTGCCAGCAGTTTAAATACATTTACAGGGCGTGGCTACACCTTC. Residues: CASSLNTFTGRGYTF. The V and J genes are TRBV28 and TRBJ1-2; TRBD1 is a possible D gene (6 bases). From germline, CDR1 is MDHEN and CDR2 SYDVKM. The length of the CDR3 is 15 residues. Trimming took 2 bases from V and 7 from J, leaving 17 bases between them.

This chain joins TRBV7-9 and TRBJ2-1, with 15 bases identical to TRBD2. J lost 4 bases, V lost 7 bases, and 5 bases had no gene match. Germline CDR1 reads SEHNR; CDR2 reads FQNEAQ (reference sequence). This CDR3 spans 16 amino acids. This CDR3 is CASIRGLAGGYNEQFF. CDR3 nucleotide sequence: TGTGCCAGCATCCGCGGACTAGCGGGAGGGTACAATGAGCAGTTCTTC.

This rearrangement joins TRBV5-1 to TRBJ2-2, with TRBD1 identical over 7 bases. The CDR3 has 15 residues. The V gene's germline CDR1 is SGHRS and CDR2 YFSETQ. Germline trimming cut 9 bases from V and 2 bases from J; bases unmatched to any gene: 10. This CDR3 is CATTLRDSNTGELFF. The CDR3 region has the DNA TGCGCCACCACTTTGAGGGACAGTAACACCGGGGAGCTGTTTTTT.

This sequence joins TRBV4-3 and TRBJ2-3; tentatively, D is TRBD2 (5 bases). Germline V gene sequence: CDR1 LGHNA, CDR2 YSLEER. The CDR3 extends over 18 amino acids. V lost 1 base to trimming and J lost 2 bases, with 19 bases between them. The CDR3: CASSQGSGHPTATDTQYF. CDR3 in DNA: TGCGCCAGCAGCCAAGGGAGCGGCCACCCAACTGCCACAGATACGCAGTATTTT.

In this sample, this clone turned up a few times. V gene TRBV4-1 combines with J gene TRBJ1-5; no definite D call. The CDR3 length is 14 residues. The V end lost 3 bases, the J end lost 3 bases, and 9 bases lay between the germline ends. Germline V gene lookup returns CDR1 MGHRA and CDR2 YSYEKL. The CDR3 DNA reads as TGCGCCAGCAGCCATGCGGGGTTCAATCAGCCCCAGCATTTT. Translated: CASSHAGFNQPQHF.

About this clone: A junction end diverges from the germline sequence, so it may reflect a read error. The rearrangement uses TRBV7-9 and TRBJ1-1; 9 bases are a match to TRBD1. The germline V gene has CDR1 SEHNR and CDR2 FQNEAQ (reference sequence). The CDR3 spans 16 residues. CDR3 protein: CSSSLGAGQGGTEAFF. CDR3 coding DNA: TGTTCCAGCAGCTTAGGGGCGGGACAGGGCGGGACTGAAGCTTTCTTT.

This chain joins TRBV10-3 and TRBJ1-2, with TRBD1 identical over 8 bases. The CDR3 sequence is 15 residues long. Germline V gene sequence: CDR1 ENHRY, CDR2 SYGVKD. Germline trimming cut 8 bases from V and 7 bases from J; bases unmatched to any gene: 15. CDR3 sequence: CAIGGRGRDVGGYTF. CDR3 sequence (DNA): TGTGCCATCGGAGGCAGGGGGCGCGATGTTGGTGGCTACACCTTC.

This sequence joins TRBV27 and TRBJ1-1; D is possibly TRBD1 (5 bases). V was clipped by 2 bases and J by 0 bases, with 16 bases between them. The CDR3 covers 17 residues. Per germline, CDR1 MNHEY and CDR2 SMNVEV (reference sequence). The CDR3 nucleotides read TGTGCCAGCAGTTTAACCCCGCCAGGGAGGGTGAACACTGAAGCTTTCTTT. Protein product: CASSLTPPGRVNTEAFF.

The chain has TRBV28 and TRBJ1-2; D is uncertain. This CDR3 spans 13 amino acids. With 2 bases removed from V and 8 bases from J, the gap between germline ends came to 12 bases. From germline, CDR1 is MDHEN and CDR2 SYDVKM. The CDR3 region is CASSLEGLGGYTF. As DNA, the CDR3 is TGTGCCAGCAGTTTAGAGGGCCTGGGGGGCTACACCTTC.

This chain joins TRBV18 and TRBJ2-1; 9 nucleotides match TRBD2. CDR3 length: 17 amino acids. Germline loops: CDR1 KGHSH, CDR2 LQKENI. Trimming removed 2 bases from V and 4 bases from J; junction bases left unmatched: 9. CDR3 DNA: TGTGCCAGCTCACCATATCTTAGCGGGAGCGGGTACAATGAGCAGTTCTTC. The encoded protein is CASSPYLSGSGYNEQFF.

The chain links TRBV7-8 to TRBJ2-3; D may be TRBD1 (6 bases). The germline V gene encodes CDR1 SGHVS and CDR2 FQNEAQ. V lost 1 base and J 0 bases, leaving 8 bases between the germline ends. This CDR3 spans 15 amino acids. CDR3 DNA: TGTGCCAGCAGCTTAGTTACAGGGAGCACAGATACGCAGTATTTT. Its protein is CASSLVTGSTDTQYF.